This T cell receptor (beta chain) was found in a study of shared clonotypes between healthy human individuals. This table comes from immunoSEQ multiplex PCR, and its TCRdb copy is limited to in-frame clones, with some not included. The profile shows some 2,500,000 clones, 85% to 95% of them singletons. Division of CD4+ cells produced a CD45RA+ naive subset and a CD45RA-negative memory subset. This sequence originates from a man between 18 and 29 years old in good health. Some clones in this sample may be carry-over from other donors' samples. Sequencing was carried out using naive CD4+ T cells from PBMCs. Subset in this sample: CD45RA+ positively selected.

The CDR3 coding sequence is TGTGCCAGCAGTTCTGCGACAACCTCCTACAATGAGCAGTTCTTC. Translated: CASSSATTSYNEQFF. The chain combines TRBV6-6 with TRBJ2-1; D not certain. CDR3 length equals 15 residues. The V gene's germline CDR1 is MNHNY and CDR2 SVGAGI (reference sequence). Trimming removed 4 bases at V and 0 bases at J, with 10 bases between.